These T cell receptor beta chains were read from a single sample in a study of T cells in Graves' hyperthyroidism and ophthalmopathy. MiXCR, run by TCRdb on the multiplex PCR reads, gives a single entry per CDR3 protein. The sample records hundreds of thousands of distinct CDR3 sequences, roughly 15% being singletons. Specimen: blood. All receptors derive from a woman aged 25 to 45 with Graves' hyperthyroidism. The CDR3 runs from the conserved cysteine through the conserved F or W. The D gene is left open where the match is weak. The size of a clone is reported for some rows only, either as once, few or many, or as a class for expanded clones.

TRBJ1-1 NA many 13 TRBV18 TGTGCCAGCAGTCCACAGAGGAACACTGAAGCTTTCTTT CASSPQRNTEAFF
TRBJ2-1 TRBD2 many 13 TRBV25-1 TGTGCCAGCAGTGCCGGGAGGGCCAATGAGCAGTTCTTC CASSAGRANEQFF
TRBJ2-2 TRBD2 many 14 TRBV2 TGTGCCAGCAGTCCCGGGACTAGCTTCGGGGAGCTGTTTTTT CASSPGTSFGELFF
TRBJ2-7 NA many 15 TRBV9 TGTGCCAGCAGCCCAACGGGGGTCCCCTCCTACGAGCAGTACTTC CASSPTGVPSYEQYF
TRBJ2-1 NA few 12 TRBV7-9 TGTGCCAGCAGCTTTGGAGAAGTCTGGCAGTTCTTC CASSFGEVWQFF
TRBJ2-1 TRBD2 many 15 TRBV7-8 TGTGCCAGCAGCTCACTAGCGGGAGGGCTCAATGAGCAGTTCTTC CASSSLAGGLNEQFF
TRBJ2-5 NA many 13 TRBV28 TGTGCCACCCTCGGGCAGGGGGGCGAGACCCAGTACTTC CATLGQGGETQYF
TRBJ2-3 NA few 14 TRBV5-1 TGCGCCAGCAGCTTGGAGCATCCCACAGATACGCAGTATTTT CASSLEHPTDTQYF
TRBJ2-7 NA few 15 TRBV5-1 TGCGCCAGCAGCTTAGCCCCAGGGGACAAGTACGAGCAGTACTTC CASSLAPGDKYEQYF
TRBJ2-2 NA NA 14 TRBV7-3 TGTGCCAGCAGCTTAAATTACCCGGCCGGGGAGCTGTTTTTT CASSLNYPAGELFF
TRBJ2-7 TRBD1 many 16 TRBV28 TGTGCCAGCAGCCCTACCCCCGGGACAGGGGATTCCGAGCAGTACTTC CASSPTPGTGDSEQYF
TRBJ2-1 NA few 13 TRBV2 TGTGCCAGCAGTGAAGCTAGGGACAATGAGCAGTTCTTC CASSEARDNEQFF
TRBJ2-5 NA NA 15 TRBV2 TGTGCCAGCTCCGGTAGCGGAAGTGTACAAGAGACCCAGTACTTC CASSGSGSVQETQYF
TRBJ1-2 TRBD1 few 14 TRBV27 TGTGCCAGCAGCGGGACAGGCCTTAACTATGGCTACACCTTC CASSGTGLNYGYTF
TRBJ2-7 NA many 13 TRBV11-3 TGTGCCAGCAGCTTAGAAAGACGGGGGGAGCAGTACTTC CASSLERRGEQYF
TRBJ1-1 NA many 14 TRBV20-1 TGCAGTGCTAGAGAAGGGGCCGGAAACACTGAAGCTTTCTTT CSAREGAGNTEAFF
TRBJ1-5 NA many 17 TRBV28 TGTGCCAGCACGACGGTAGGGACCGGTCTGAGCAATCAGCCCCAGCATTTT CASTTVGTGLSNQPQHF
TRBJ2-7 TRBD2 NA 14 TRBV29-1 TGCAGCGTGGGCTCGCGGGAGGGTGCCTACGAGCAGTACTTC CSVGSREGAYEQYF
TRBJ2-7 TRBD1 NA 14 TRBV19 TGTGCCAGTAGTCGCCAACCCGGACAGGGCGAGCAGTACTTC CASSRQPGQGEQYF
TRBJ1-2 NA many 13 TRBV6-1 TGTGCCAGCAGTCGCACAGGGAGGGATGGCTACACCTTC CASSRTGRDGYTF
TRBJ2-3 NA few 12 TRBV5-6 TGTGCCAGCAGCTTGACGGGGAATACGCAGTATTTT CASSLTGNTQYF
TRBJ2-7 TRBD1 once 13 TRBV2 TGTGCCAGCAGGGTGGGACAGGGGAACGAGCAGTACTTC CASRVGQGNEQYF
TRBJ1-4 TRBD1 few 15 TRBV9 TGTGCCAGCAGCGTAACAGGGGCGCGTAATGAAAAACTGTTTTTT CASSVTGARNEKLFF
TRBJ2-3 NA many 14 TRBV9 TGTGCCAGCAGCGTAGGAGGGGCAGGGGATACGCAGTATTTT CASSVGGAGDTQYF
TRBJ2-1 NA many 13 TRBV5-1 TGCGCCAGCAGCTTGGCGGGGTTCAATGAGCAGTTCTTC CASSLAGFNEQFF